This is a list of T cell receptor beta chains from one sample in a study of human T cells and chemical hapten exposure. From the RACE reads, TCRdb called clonotypes with MiXCR, one entry per CDR3 protein. Among 300,000 to 450,000 distinct CDR3 sequences listed, approximately 5% were seen once. The sequences come from whole blood, collected in connection with sensitization to the hapten diphenylcyclopropenone (DPC). These receptors originate from a woman between 45 and 65 years old with alopecia areata. Some clones in this sample may be carry-over from other donors' samples. The CDR3 runs from the conserved cysteine through the conserved F or W. The D gene is left open where the match is weak. Only part of the rows carry a size: once, few, many, or a class if the clone is expanded.

clone size	D gene	V gene	J gene	CDR3 DNA	CDR3 protein
NA	NA	TRBV6-5	TRBJ1-5	TGTGCCAGCAGGGGACGTTGGGATCAGCCCCAGCATTTT	CASRGRWDQPQHF
many	TRBD1	TRBV12-3/TRBV12-4	TRBJ2-1	TGTGCCAGCAGCCTGGGACAGGGAGGTCCCCGGGAGCAGTTCTTC	CASSLGQGGPREQFF
many	TRBD1	TRBV18	TRBJ2-5	TGTGCCAGCTCACAGGACAGGCGCATCCAAGAGACCCAGTACTTC	CASSQDRRIQETQYF
NA	TRBD2	TRBV13	TRBJ2-1	TGTGCCAGCACCCAGTATGGGGAGGGGTACAATGAGCAGTTCTTC	CASTQYGEGYNEQFF
many	NA	TRBV11-2	TRBJ1-1	TGTGCCAGCAGCTTAGACGGGGTGAACACTGAAGCTTTCTTT	CASSLDGVNTEAFF
many	NA	TRBV6-1	TRBJ1-5	TGTGCCAGCAGTGAAGTACGTGTGTCGCCCCAGCATTTT	CASSEVRVSPQHF
NA	TRBD2	TRBV4-1	TRBJ2-3	TGCGCCAGCAGCCCGTTCGGACTAGCCGCAGATACGCAGTATTTT	CASSPFGLAADTQYF
many	NA	TRBV7-6	TRBJ2-5	TGTGCCAGCAGCCCTCTGGAGGGTTACGGTACAGAGACCCAGTACTTC	CASSPLEGYGTETQYF
many	NA	TRBV6-5	TRBJ2-3	TGTGCCAGCAGTGCCCTCGCAGATACGCAGTATTTT	CASSALADTQYF
many	TRBD2	TRBV28	TRBJ2-7	TGTGCCAGCAGTTCCCTAGCGGGTTACTCCTACGAGCAGTACTTC	CASSSLAGYSYEQYF
many	NA	TRBV4-2	TRBJ2-1	TGTGCCAGCAGCCAAGGTCCCGGGACACTAGATTACAATGAGCAGTTCTTC	CASSQGPGTLDYNEQFF
few	NA	TRBV5-5	TRBJ1-3	TGTGCCAGCAGCCGCGTCATTCAGCAGAGCTTATCGGAGGAAACCATATATTTT	CASSRVIQQSLSEETIYF
NA	NA	TRBV2	TRBJ1-6	TGTGCCAGCAGATCGGACCACCTTGGTTCACCCCTCCACTTT	CASRSDHLGSPLHF
NA	TRBD2	TRBV4-2	TRBJ2-5	TGTGCCAGCAGCCAAGATGGTTTGACTAGCGGACAAGAGACCCAGTACTTC	CASSQDGLTSGQETQYF
many	NA	TRBV12-3/TRBV12-4	TRBJ1-5	TGTGCCAGCAGTTTGGGAGAGGAGAGTGGCCAGCCCCAGCATTTT	CASSLGEESGQPQHF
NA	NA	TRBV6-2/TRBV6-3	TRBJ1-6	TGTGCCAGCAGGAAGGGGACACCCGATAATTCACCCCTCCACTTT	CASRKGTPDNSPLHF
many	TRBD2	TRBV20-1	TRBJ2-7	TGCAGTGCTAGCAATCCGGCTAGCGGGAGTTACGAGCAGTACTTC	CSASNPASGSYEQYF
many	NA	TRBV7-8	TRBJ2-5	TGTGCCAGCAGCTTAAGTAATTATCCAGAGACCCAGTACTTC	CASSLSNYPETQYF
NA	NA	TRBV20-1	TRBJ1-3	TGCAGTGCTTCTGCCGGAAACACCATATATTTT	CSASAGNTIYF
many	NA	TRBV12-3/TRBV12-4	TRBJ1-2	TGTGCCAGCAGCACCGGGACTCACTATGGCTACACCTTC	CASSTGTHYGYTF
many	NA	TRBV6-6	TRBJ2-1	TGTGCCAGCAGTAAGACCTACAATGAGCAGTTCTTC	CASSKTYNEQFF
NA	TRBD2	TRBV4-2	TRBJ2-7	TGTGCCAGCAGCCAAGTGACTAGCGGGAACTACGAGCAGTACTTC	CASSQVTSGNYEQYF
NA	TRBD1	TRBV29-1	TRBJ1-2	TGCAGCGTTGAAGGGGGGACAGATGGCTACACCTTC	CSVEGGTDGYTF
few	NA	TRBV4-1	TRBJ1-4	TGCGCCAGCAGCCAAGAAGAACGGCTCTATGAAAAACTGTTTTTT	CASSQEERLYEKLFF
NA	TRBD2	TRBV20-1	TRBJ2-7	TGCAGTGCGGGATCTAGCGGTTCCTACGAGCAGTACTTC	CSAGSSGSYEQYF
many	NA	TRBV11-1	TRBJ1-1	TGTGCCAGCAGCTTGGCCGGGGCTGAAGCTTTCTTT	CASSLAGAEAFF
few	TRBD2	TRBV13	TRBJ2-3	TGTGCCAGCAGCTTAGGCCTCGGACTAGCGGGCCTTAGCACAGATACGCAGTATTTT	CASSLGLGLAGLSTDTQYF
NA	TRBD2	TRBV7-2	TRBJ2-2	TGTGCCAGCAACTCCGGCGGGAGTTCAAAGATGTTTTTT	CASNSGGSSKMFF
many	NA	TRBV29-1	TRBJ2-1	TGCAGCGTTGTTTTCGTGAGCGATGAGCAGTTCTTC	CSVVFVSDEQFF
few	TRBD2	TRBV5-4	TRBJ2-3	TGTGCCAGCAGCCTTCGGACTAGCGGGAGTGGAGATACGCAGTATTTT	CASSLRTSGSGDTQYF
NA	NA	TRBV15	TRBJ1-5	TGTGCCACCAGCAGAGATGCCTTGGGCAATCAGCCCCAGCATTTT	CATSRDALGNQPQHF
few	NA	TRBV14	TRBJ1-1	TGTGCCAGCAGCCAAGATATGAGGGGTGGCACTGAAGCTTTCTTT	CASSQDMRGGTEAFF
many	TRBD1	TRBV7-2	TRBJ1-5	TGTGCCAGCAGCTCTACTACAGGGGGAACTCAGCCCCAGCATTTT	CASSSTTGGTQPQHF
many	NA	TRBV5-5	TRBJ1-1	TGTGCCAGCAGCTTGAACGGTCAAACTGAAGCTTTCTTT	CASSLNGQTEAFF
many	NA	TRBV7-2	TRBJ2-3	TGTGCCAGCAGCTTCAGAGCAGATACGCAGTATTTT	CASSFRADTQYF
many	NA	TRBV7-3	TRBJ2-7	TGTGCCAGCAGCTCACCGGGACTCCCCCAGCAGTACTTC	CASSSPGLPQQYF
many	NA	TRBV29-1	TRBJ2-2	TGCAGCCCTAGGCGACAGACAAACACCGGGGAGCTGTTTTTT	CSPRRQTNTGELFF
many	NA	TRBV4-2	TRBJ2-2	TGTGCCAGCAGGAGGACCGCGAACACCGGGGAGCTGTTTTTT	CASRRTANTGELFF
NA	NA	TRBV12-3/TRBV12-4	TRBJ1-1	TGTGCCAGCACCCCCGGCCACAACACTGAAGCTTTCTTT	CASTPGHNTEAFF
many	TRBD1	TRBV29-1	TRBJ2-7	TGCAGCGTGACCCGTGGGACAGGGGGGAACGAGCAGTACTTC	CSVTRGTGGNEQYF
NA	NA	TRBV29-1	TRBJ2-7	TGCAGCGTTGAACTCAGTGCTACCTACGAGCAGTACTTC	CSVELSATYEQYF
many	NA	TRBV20-1	TRBJ2-7	TGCAGTGCTAGAGTGAAAGATACGGGGTACGAGCAGTACTTC	CSARVKDTGYEQYF
many	NA	TRBV6-5	TRBJ2-4	TGTGCCAGCAGTGGGACCACCGCCAAAAACATTCAGTACTTC	CASSGTTAKNIQYF
many	NA	TRBV20-1	TRBJ2-7	TGCAGTGCCGTCGGTCAGGTAACCTCCTACGAGCAGTACTTC	CSAVGQVTSYEQYF
NA	TRBD1	TRBV12-3/TRBV12-4	TRBJ1-6	TGTGCCAGCAGATTAACAGGGGGCGGTTGGAATTCACCCCTCCACTTT	CASRLTGGGWNSPLHF
many	NA	TRBV2	TRBJ2-1	TGTGCCAGCGAGTACAATGAGCAGTTCTTC	CASEYNEQFF
few	TRBD1	TRBV6-2/TRBV6-3	TRBJ1-1	TGTGCCAGCAGTTACACGGGACAGGGCCTGATGAACACTGAAGCTTTCTTT	CASSYTGQGLMNTEAFF
few	NA	TRBV13	TRBJ2-5	TGTGCCAGCAGCTTAGACCACGGGGGAGGAGAGACCCAGTACTTC	CASSLDHGGGETQYF
NA	NA	TRBV23-1	TRBJ2-2	TGCGCCAGCAAAAGTTTGGACAGCACCGGGGAGCTGTTTTTT	CASKSLDSTGELFF
NA	NA	TRBV27	TRBJ2-1	TGTGCCAGCAGTTTACTAGGATGGGGCAATGAGCAGTTCTTC	CASSLLGWGNEQFF
few	NA	TRBV29-1	TRBJ2-3	TGCAGCGGAGATCTGACAGATACGCAGTATTTT	CSGDLTDTQYF
NA	TRBD2	TRBV7-2	TRBJ2-1	TGTGCCAGCAGCACGGGACTAGCTGCGGATGAGCAGTTCTTC	CASSTGLAADEQFF
many	NA	TRBV6-1	TRBJ1-5	TGTGCCAGCAGTGATTTGACAGCCGGTAGCAATCAGCCCCAGCATTTT	CASSDLTAGSNQPQHF
NA	NA	TRBV9	TRBJ2-3	TGTGCCAGCAGCTCTAGTAATGCCCCTACAGATACGCAGTATTTT	CASSSSNAPTDTQYF
many	NA	TRBV3-1	TRBJ2-1	TGTGCCAGCAGCCGGGACGCAGGGATTCAGTTCTTC	CASSRDAGIQFF